The source of this T cell receptor (beta chain) is a study of cytomegalovirus exposure and HLA in healthy donors. The PCR made use of 60 Vbeta and 13 Jbeta primers. Here immunoSEQ multiplex PCR was the method, and the copy in TCRdb shows in-frame clones only, minus some. The sample holds more than 50,000 clones. The CDR3 has 10 amino acids. The germline V and J ends were trimmed by 10 bases and 9 bases, with 12 bases remaining between them. CDR1 SNHLY and CDR2 FYNNEI come from the germline V gene. The sample consisted of PBMCs. The clonotype originates from a middle-aged woman in good health and CMV-seronegative. This sequence joins TRBV2 and TRBJ1-1; tentatively, D is TRBD1 (5 bases). This CDR3 is CANAGGKAFF. The CDR3, as DNA: TGTGCCAACGCGGGGGGTAAAGCTTTCTTT. The full variable domain, in which reference TRBV2 and TRBJ1-1 provide the parts outside the CDR3, is EPEVTQTPSHQVTQMGQEVILRCVPISNHLYFYWYRQILGQKVEFLVSFYNNEISEKSEIFDDQFSVERPDGSNFTLKIRSTKLEDSAMYFCANAGGKAFFGQGTRLTVV.